Shown below are 8 T cell receptor beta chains from a single sample sequenced in a study of blood T cells in healthy people across ages. Combining a sample-barcoded 5' primer with a J-beta primer mix, a second PCR ran for roughly 7 to 12 cycles. TCRdb re-called the 5' RACE reads with MiXCR, one entry per CDR3 protein. The repertoire holds 1.4 million or so distinct CDR3 sequences, with roughly 43% as singletons. Input material: blood. The receptors shown here come from a woman aged 18-29 years in good health.

The chain carries TRBV13 and TRBJ1-2, with D possibly being TRBD1 (5 bases). Looked up from germline, CDR1 is PRHDT and CDR2 is FYEKMQ (reference sequence). The CDR3 is made up of 13 amino acids. With 5 bases removed from V and 5 bases from J, the gap between germline ends came to 12 bases. Here the CDR3 DNA reads TGTGCCAGCAGCCAATCGGGGGGATATGGCTACACCTTC. This gives the protein CASSQSGGYGYTF.

The rearrangement links TRBV12-3 or TRBV12-4 to TRBJ1-2; D remains ambiguous. V was trimmed by 3 bases and J by 4 bases, leaving 15 bases between them. This CDR3 comprises 15 residues. The CDR3 reads CASSFYSGSAYGYTF. The DNA of the CDR3 is TGTGCCAGCAGTTTCTACTCGGGCAGTGCCTATGGCTACACCTTC.

This clonotype turned up a few times. This chain links TRBV27 with TRBJ2-7; the match to TRBD2 covers 8 bases. V was pared by 6 bases and J by 2 bases, with 9 bases of the junction left unmatched. The CDR3 has 15 residues. Per the germline V gene, CDR1 is MNHEY and CDR2 is SMNVEV (reference sequence). The CDR3 DNA follows: TGTGCCAGCAGACCAGCGGGAGAATCCCCCTACGAGCAGTACTTC. This encodes CASRPAGESPYEQYF.

The table lists this clonotype with a few counts. The chain couples TRBV4-1 to TRBJ2-5; D gene uncertain. The CDR3 has 13 amino acids. From germline, CDR1 is MGHRA and CDR2 YSYEKL. V was clipped by 5 bases and J by 0 bases, with 7 bases between them. The CDR3 DNA is TGCGCCAGCAGCGACACCGACCAAGAGACCCAGTACTTC. Translating it yields CASSDTDQETQYF.

This chain links TRBV3-1 with TRBJ2-5, with TRBD1 matching 8 bases. CDR1 and CDR2 from the germline V gene are LGHDT and YNNKEL (reference sequence). The CDR3 has 14 residues. The J segment lost 2 bases and the V segment lost 3 bases, leaving 2 bases of the junction unmatched. CDR3 DNA sequence: TGTGCCAGCAGCCACTGGGACAGGCAAGAGACCCAGTACTTC. It encodes CASSHWDRQETQYF.

This clonotype was counted a few times. The J gene is TRBJ2-5, the V gene TRBV19; 7 nucleotides match TRBD1. CDR3 size: 15 residues. Trimming at V came to 4 bases and at J to 11 bases, leaving 16 bases not matched to a gene. Germline CDR1 and CDR2: LNHDA and SQIVND (reference sequence). DNA of the CDR3: TGTGCCAGTAGTACGACCGGGACAGCTTCTCCGGAGCAGTACTTC. It translates to CASSTTGTASPEQYF. Variable domain in full (rest from reference TRBV19 and TRBJ2-5): DGGITQSPKYLFRKEGQNVTLSCEQNLNHDAMYWYRQDPGQGLRLIYYSQIVNDFQKGDIAEGYSVSREKKESFPLTVTSAQKNPTAFYLCASSTTGTASPEQYFGPGTRLLVL.

The chain links TRBV7-9 to TRBJ1-1, with 7 bases matching TRBD1. This CDR3 region has 14 residues. The V gene end was trimmed by 7 bases and the J gene end by 4 bases; junction bases not matched to a gene: 9. Germline V gene sequence: CDR1 SEHNR, CDR2 FQNEAQ (reference sequence). CDR3 sequence reads: CASKLQEGATEAFF. The CDR3 DNA is TGTGCCAGCAAGCTGCAGGAGGGGGCCACTGAAGCTTTCTTT.

This clonotype has just a few counts. Mismatch with germline at one junction end may stem from a read error. CDR3 nucleotide sequence: TGTGCTAGCAGCGCCCTAGGGGACGGAGCCCGGGAGCTGTTTTTT. This sequence encodes CASSALGDGARELFF. The J gene is TRBJ2-2, the V gene TRBV7-7; D assignment may be TRBD1 or TRBD2 (5 bases each). The germline V gene has CDR1 SSHAT and CDR2 FNYEAQ (reference sequence). The CDR3 totals 15 residues.